A single sample is the source of the 24 T cell receptor beta chains below, sequenced in a study of blood T cells in healthy people across ages. The authors ran a second PCR of 7 to 11 cycles using a sample-barcoded 5' primer and a J-beta primer mix. Each CDR3 protein is one row after TCRdb ran MiXCR on the 5' RACE reads. The table lists roughly 1 million distinct CDR3 sequences, around 27% of them singletons. The same sample was also used in a study of T cells of mothers and their children.

Sequenced material: blood. These receptors were obtained from a girl aged 2 to 9 in good health.

Only a few counts were recorded for this clonotype. The chain has TRBV4-2 and TRBJ2-4; no clear D gene. The CDR3 totals 14 residues. The germline gives CDR1 LGHNA, CDR2 YNFKEQ. The V end was cut by 0 bases, the J end by 5 bases, with 8 bases between. The CDR3 coding sequence is TGTGCCAGCAGCCAAGAAGCAGGCGAAAACATTCAGTACTTC. Its translation is CASSQEAGENIQYF.

Points on this clonotype: A read error may be the cause here, since a much bigger clone is one base away. The rearrangement uses TRBV24-1 and TRBJ2-7, with unresolved D. The V and J ends lost 5 bases and 9 bases respectively, with 10 bases between them. Germline V gene sequence: CDR1 KGHDR, CDR2 SFDVKD. This CDR3 is 11 amino acids long. The CDR3 here is CATSVGTGQYF. The CDR3 DNA sequence: TGTGCCACCAGTGTTGGTACCGGGCAGTACTTC.

This clonotype came up a few times. The chain uses TRBV20-1 and TRBJ1-2, with D hard to call. This CDR3 contains 11 residues. Trimming took 5 bases from V and 8 from J, leaving 12 bases between them. Per germline, CDR1 DFQATT and CDR2 SNEGSKA (reference sequence). CDR3: CSAASGPGYTF. CDR3 DNA sequence: TGCAGTGCTGCGTCAGGTCCAGGCTACACCTTC.

This clonotype showed up just a few times. This chain uses TRBV19 with TRBJ2-5; either TRBD1 or TRBD2 may supply D (6 bases each). The J call may be incorrect, as the DNA end agrees better with TRBJ2-7. The CDR3 is made up of 12 amino acids. Germline-derived CDR1 and CDR2 are LNHDA and SQIVND (reference sequence). The CDR3, as DNA: TGTGCCAGTAAGACGGGGGCAGGCGAGCAGTACTTC. This codes for CASKTGAGEQYF.

This clonotype was recorded a few times. V usage is TRBV20-1 and J usage is TRBJ2-1, with 7 bases that match TRBD2. Unmatched junction bases numbered 8, after V lost 0 bases and J lost 0 bases. The CDR3 is made up of 17 amino acids. From germline, CDR1 is DFQATT and CDR2 SNEGSKA (reference sequence). The CDR3 loop is CSARDGGLTNSYNEQFF. CDR3 nucleotides: TGCAGTGCTAGAGATGGGGGACTAACGAACTCCTACAATGAGCAGTTCTTC.

This clonotype was detected only a few times. The rearrangement uses TRBV5-1 and TRBJ2-5; TRBD1 might be the D (5 bases). The CDR3 spans 15 residues. Trimming took 2 bases from V and 2 from J, leaving 13 bases between them. CDR1 and CDR2 from the germline V gene are SGHRS and YFSETQ. The CDR3 protein is CASSFIGQTQETQYF. The CDR3 bases are TGCGCCAGCAGCTTCATAGGACAAACACAAGAGACCCAGTACTTC.

This clonotype was seen a few times. J is TRBJ2-6 and V is TRBV5-5, with a weak D call TRBD1 (5 bases). Germline CDR1 SGHKS, CDR2 YYEKEE (reference sequence). V was trimmed by 0 bases and J by 2 bases, leaving 18 bases between them. This CDR3 has 19 residues. The CDR3 is CASSLGVQGARPGANVLTF. In nucleotides, the CDR3 is TGTGCCAGCAGCTTGGGTGTTCAAGGGGCCAGACCTGGGGCCAACGTCCTGACTTTC.

This clonotype was found many times. V is TRBV20-1 and J is TRBJ2-1; D unresolved. This CDR3 contains 13 residues. From germline, CDR1 is DFQATT and CDR2 SNEGSKA (reference sequence). The V end lost 3 bases, the J end lost 0 bases, and 6 bases lay between the germline ends. The CDR3 DNA reads as TGCAGTGCTAGCCGAAGCTCCTACAATGAGCAGTTCTTC. Its protein product is CSASRSSYNEQFF.

This clonotype has just a few counts. The chain employs TRBV6-2 or TRBV6-3 and TRBJ2-1, with D tentatively TRBD1 (5 bases). The V gene lost 2 bases and the J gene lost 16 bases, with 15 bases spanning the gap. The length of the CDR3 is 12 residues. In germline, CDR1 is MNHEY, CDR2 SVGEGT. CDR3 DNA sequence: TGTGCCAGCAGTTACCCCCGACAGTTCTCCTTCTTC. This encodes CASSYPRQFSFF.

The V and J genes are TRBV9 and TRBJ2-3, with D perhaps matching TRBD2 (5 bases). The CDR3 consists of 18 residues. V was pared by 0 bases and J by 3 bases, with 20 bases between. The germline V gene has CDR1 SGDLS and CDR2 YYNGEE. CDR3 region: CASSVAFGLPGETDTQYF. CDR3 coding DNA: TGTGCCAGCAGCGTAGCTTTTGGGCTCCCCGGGGAAACAGATACGCAGTATTTT.

The V and J genes are TRBV29-1 and TRBJ1-1; D possibly corresponds to TRBD1 (6 bases). Per germline, CDR1 SQVTM and CDR2 ANQGSEA. The CDR3 is 13 residues long. V was shortened by 7 bases and J by 3 bases, with 15 bases between the two germline ends. The CDR3 reads CSAEQGIYTEAFF. CDR3 bases: TGCAGCGCCGAACAGGGCATCTACACTGAAGCTTTCTTT.

Points on this clonotype: A read error may produce the germline difference seen at one junction end. The rearrangement joins TRBV6-6 to TRBJ1-2; D gene uncertain. Looked up from germline, CDR1 is MNHNY and CDR2 is SVGAGI (reference sequence). The CDR3 totals 11 residues. The CDR3 DNA reads as TGTGCCAGCAGCACGGGCTACGACCCCAACTTC. Translated: CASSTGYDPNF.

This clonotype was recorded a few times. The V gene is TRBV6-2 or TRBV6-3, the J gene TRBJ1-1; perhaps TRBD1 as D (5 bases). Trimming took 6 bases from V and 11 from J, leaving 16 bases between them. Germline V lookup: CDR1 MNHEY, CDR2 SVGEGT. The CDR3 sequence is 12 residues long. The CDR3 DNA follows: TGTGCCAGCAGCCGTGGAGGGGCCGGTGCTTTCTTT. This sequence encodes CASSRGGAGAFF.

This chain uses TRBV2 with TRBJ2-7; D perhaps matches TRBD1 (6 bases). Germline V gene sequence: CDR1 SNHLY, CDR2 FYNNEI. CDR3 length: 13 residues. Trimming cost V 6 bases and J 6 bases, with 15 bases left between them. CDR3 sequence (DNA): TGTGCCAGCAGCACAGGGTTATATTTCGAGCAGTACTTC. The encoded protein is CASSTGLYFEQYF. The full variable domain, rest sourced from reference TRBV2 and TRBJ2-7, is EPEVTQTPSHQVTQMGQEVILRCVPISNHLYFYWYRQILGQKVEFLVSFYNNEISEKSEIFDDQFSVERPDGSNFTLKIRSTKLEDSAMYFCASSTGLYFEQYFGPGTRLTVT.

This sequence joins TRBV10-3 and TRBJ2-7, with D unresolved. This CDR3 spans 13 amino acids. Trimming cost V 4 bases and J 4 bases, with 11 bases left between them. Germline V gene data show CDR1 as ENHRY and CDR2 as SYGVKD. The CDR3: CAISGLYDYEQYF. CDR3 bases: TGTGCCATCAGTGGTTTGTACGATTACGAGCAGTACTTC.

This chain connects TRBV3-1 to TRBJ2-5; D is perhaps TRBD2 (5 bases). Trimming pared 3 bases from V and 0 bases from J, leaving 11 bases between. Germline CDR1 and CDR2: LGHDT and YNNKEL (reference sequence). The CDR3 spans 15 residues. This CDR3 is CASSQRTAYQETQYF. In nucleotides, the CDR3 is TGTGCCAGCAGCCAGCGGACTGCGTACCAAGAGACCCAGTACTTC.

This clonotype has at least ten counts. The chain couples TRBV5-5 to TRBJ2-5, with a tentative D call TRBD1 (5 bases). Looked up from germline, CDR1 is SGHKS and CDR2 is YYEKEE (reference sequence). This CDR3 is built from 15 residues. V gave up 2 bases and J gave up 2 bases, with 13 bases separating them. DNA for the CDR3: TGTGCCAGCAGCTTCGCAGGGCGCGCACAAGAGACCCAGTACTTC. Translated, it gives CASSFAGRAQETQYF.

The chain has TRBV27 and TRBJ2-7, with 7 bases matching TRBD1. The CDR3 has 14 amino acids. The germline gives CDR1 MNHEY, CDR2 SMNVEV (reference sequence). V dropped 6 bases and J dropped 0; count of bases not matched to a gene: 5. CDR3 sequence: CASSQTGPSYEQYF. The CDR3 bases are TGTGCCAGCAGCCAGACAGGGCCCTCCTACGAGCAGTACTTC.

This clonotype has more than one count but fewer than ten. The chain uses TRBV6-5 and TRBJ2-5; TRBD1 matches 10 bases. The CDR3 extends over 11 amino acids. In germline, CDR1 is MNHEY, CDR2 SVGAGI. V lost 5 bases and J lost 14; bases outside the gene matches: 5. The CDR3, as DNA: TGTGCCAGCAGTAATGGACAGGGGGATTACTTC. Translated: CASSNGQGDYF.

This clonotype was picked up a small number of times. This rearrangement joins TRBV27 to TRBJ1-4, with 9 nucleotides matching TRBD1. Germline CDR1 MNHEY, CDR2 SMNVEV (reference sequence). The V segment lost 6 bases and the J segment 8 bases; nucleotides outside the gene matches: 13. The CDR3 consists of 16 residues. The CDR3 here is CASSTRGTGFGEKLFF. The DNA for the CDR3 is TGTGCCAGCAGCACACGCGGGACAGGGTTTGGAGAAAAACTGTTTTTT. The entire variable domain, with the rest obtained from reference TRBV27 and TRBJ1-4, is as follows: EAQVTQNPRYLITVTGKKLTVTCSQNMNHEYMSWYRQDPGLGLRQIYYSMNVEVTDKGDVPEGYKVSRKEKRNFPLILESPSPNQTSLYFCASSTRGTGFGEKLFFGSGTQLSVL.

The chain employs TRBV7-6 and TRBJ2-1; weak D call: TRBD2 (6 bases). The end of the DNA fits TRBJ2-7 better, so the J call may be wrong. Germline values: CDR1 SGHVS, CDR2 FNYEAQ. This CDR3 comprises 16 residues. The CDR3: CASSFSSGGASYEQYF. CDR3 sequence (DNA): TGTGCCAGCAGCTTCTCGTCTGGAGGGGCCTCCTACGAGCAGTACTTC.

The chain has TRBV6-5 and TRBJ1-1; 7 bases map to TRBD1. The CDR3 totals 15 residues. Trimming took 2 bases from V and 5 from J; bases not matched to a gene: 8. Germline V gives CDR1 MNHEY, CDR2 SVGAGI. The CDR3 sequence: CASSYRVTGNTEAFF. CDR3 coding DNA: TGTGCCAGCAGTTACCGAGTGACAGGGAATACTGAAGCTTTCTTT.

This clonotype was found a few times. The chain is built from TRBV29-1 and TRBJ2-1; D call uncertain. Deletions cut 3 bases from V and 5 bases from J, with 8 bases between. Germline V gene lookup returns CDR1 SQVTM and CDR2 ANQGSEA. This CDR3 contains 12 residues. This CDR3 reads CSVDALDNEQFF. The DNA of the CDR3 is TGCAGCGTTGATGCTCTAGACAATGAGCAGTTCTTC.

The chain carries TRBV29-1 and TRBJ2-7; the D is unclear. The V and J ends lost 6 bases and 3 bases respectively, with 12 bases between them. Looked up from germline, CDR1 is SQVTM and CDR2 is ANQGSEA. The CDR3 runs 12 residues. CDR3 protein: CSVIRDGYEQYF. CDR3 nucleotides: TGCAGCGTCATAAGGGATGGCTACGAGCAGTACTTC.